The rows below give T cell receptor beta chains drawn from one sample of a study of T cells in Graves' hyperthyroidism and ophthalmopathy. Via MiXCR, TCRdb re-called the multiplex PCR reads, giving one row per CDR3 protein. This sample has a few hundred thousand distinct CDR3 sequences, with 15% to 17% found just once. The source material was blood. These TCRs come from a woman between 18 and 30 years old with Graves' hyperthyroidism that later progressed to Graves' ophthalmopathy. CDR3s include the opening cysteine and the closing phenylalanine or tryptophan. A D gene is named only where the DNA matches it firmly. Clone size is shown for a subset of rows, as once, few, many or a class of expanded clone.

v_gene: TRBV12-3/TRBV12-4
j_gene: TRBJ2-2
d_gene: TRBD2
abundance: few
CDR3aa: CASSLSGTGTGELFF
CDR3nt: TGTGCCAGCAGTTTGAGCGGGACGGGGACCGGGGAGCTGTTTTTT

v_gene: TRBV7-9
j_gene: TRBJ2-6
d_gene: NA
abundance: many
CDR3aa: CASSLAVGVISGANVLTF
CDR3nt: TGTGCCAGCAGCTTAGCGGTGGGAGTCATCTCTGGGGCCAACGTCCTGACTTTC

v_gene: TRBV20-1
j_gene: TRBJ2-5
d_gene: NA
abundance: few
CDR3aa: CSARTPIQETQYF
CDR3nt: TGCAGTGCTCGGACACCGATCCAAGAGACCCAGTACTTC

v_gene: TRBV28
j_gene: TRBJ1-2
d_gene: NA
abundance: many
CDR3aa: CASNAGEWGGYTF
CDR3nt: TGTGCCAGCAATGCGGGGGAATGGGGTGGCTACACCTTC

v_gene: TRBV5-4
j_gene: TRBJ2-7
d_gene: NA
abundance: NA
CDR3aa: CASSSETSSYEQYF
CDR3nt: TGTGCCAGCAGCTCGGAGACTAGTTCCTACGAGCAGTACTTC

v_gene: TRBV29-1
j_gene: TRBJ1-2
d_gene: NA
abundance: few
CDR3aa: CNTDGPNGYTF
CDR3nt: TGCAACACAGACGGGCCGAACGGCTACACCTTC

v_gene: TRBV7-8
j_gene: TRBJ1-5
d_gene: NA
abundance: many
CDR3aa: CASSPRGRANQPQHF
CDR3nt: TGTGCCAGCAGCCCCCGGGGCAGGGCCAATCAGCCCCAGCATTTT

v_gene: TRBV7-9
j_gene: TRBJ2-5
d_gene: NA
abundance: few
CDR3aa: CASSFVEEETQYF
CDR3nt: TGTGCCAGCAGCTTTGTAGAAGAAGAGACCCAGTACTTC

v_gene: TRBV27
j_gene: TRBJ2-7
d_gene: NA
abundance: few
CDR3aa: CASMDSTAYEQYF
CDR3nt: TGTGCCAGCATGGATTCTACCGCCTACGAGCAGTACTTC

v_gene: TRBV7-2
j_gene: TRBJ2-5
d_gene: TRBD2
abundance: NA
CDR3aa: CAIEREGPMAALQTQYF
CDR3nt: TGTGCCATCGAGCGGGAGGGCCCCATGGCGGCTCTCCAGACCCAGTACTTC

v_gene: TRBV30
j_gene: TRBJ2-1
d_gene: TRBD2
abundance: many
CDR3aa: CAWCSGVLNEQFF
CDR3nt: TGTGCCTGGTGTAGCGGGGTGCTGAATGAGCAGTTCTTC

v_gene: TRBV7-9
j_gene: TRBJ2-5
d_gene: TRBD2
abundance: many
CDR3aa: CASSTGTSGSWGETQYF
CDR3nt: TGTGCCAGCAGCACCGGGACTAGCGGGAGTTGGGGAGAGACCCAGTACTTC

v_gene: TRBV5-1
j_gene: TRBJ2-7
d_gene: TRBD1
abundance: few
CDR3aa: CASSSDRAPYEQYF
CDR3nt: TGCGCCAGCAGCTCCGACAGGGCGCCCTACGAGCAGTACTTC

v_gene: TRBV6-1
j_gene: TRBJ2-2
d_gene: NA
abundance: NA
CDR3aa: CASQIRVGERTGELFF
CDR3nt: TGTGCCAGCCAGATCCGGGTAGGGGAAAGGACCGGGGAGCTGTTTTTT

v_gene: TRBV19
j_gene: TRBJ2-1
d_gene: TRBD2
abundance: NA
CDR3aa: CASSGRGSGNEQFF
CDR3nt: TGTGCCAGTAGCGGGAGGGGTTCCGGGAATGAGCAGTTCTTC

v_gene: TRBV27
j_gene: TRBJ1-6
d_gene: NA
abundance: few
CDR3aa: CASRPDWASYNSPLHF
CDR3nt: TGTGCCAGCAGGCCTGACTGGGCCTCCTATAATTCACCCCTCCACTTT

v_gene: TRBV2
j_gene: TRBJ1-1
d_gene: NA
abundance: many
CDR3aa: CASKRPTGGTEAFF
CDR3nt: TGTGCCAGCAAAAGACCCACGGGGGGAACTGAAGCTTTCTTT

v_gene: TRBV6-1
j_gene: TRBJ2-5
d_gene: TRBD1
abundance: NA
CDR3aa: CASSRDRGRETQYF
CDR3nt: TGTGCCAGCAGTCGGGACAGGGGGCGAGAGACCCAGTACTTC

v_gene: TRBV12-3/TRBV12-4
j_gene: TRBJ2-1
d_gene: NA
abundance: many
CDR3aa: CASRGRHEQFF
CDR3nt: TGTGCCAGCAGAGGGCGCCATGAGCAGTTCTTC

v_gene: TRBV9
j_gene: TRBJ2-1
d_gene: TRBD2
abundance: few
CDR3aa: CASSGEAGEGPNEQFF
CDR3nt: TGTGCCAGCAGCGGGGAAGCGGGAGAAGGGCCCAATGAGCAGTTCTTC

v_gene: TRBV5-1
j_gene: TRBJ1-1
d_gene: NA
abundance: many
CDR3aa: CASSLQDSGLAEAFF
CDR3nt: TGCGCCAGCAGCTTACAGGATTCGGGGCTCGCTGAAGCTTTCTTT

v_gene: TRBV7-9
j_gene: TRBJ2-1
d_gene: TRBD2
abundance: NA
CDR3aa: CAISSFAGGSSYNEQFF
CDR3nt: TGTGCCATCAGTAGCTTTGCGGGAGGGTCCTCCTACAATGAGCAGTTCTTC

v_gene: TRBV6-2/TRBV6-3
j_gene: TRBJ1-1
d_gene: NA
abundance: many
CDR3aa: CASSLTGRGGYGTEAFF
CDR3nt: TGTGCCAGCAGCCTTACAGGGCGGGGAGGTTATGGCACTGAAGCTTTCTTT

v_gene: TRBV20-1
j_gene: TRBJ1-1
d_gene: NA
abundance: many
CDR3aa: CSASESRRVGTEAFF
CDR3nt: TGCAGTGCTAGCGAATCGCGGCGGGTGGGAACTGAAGCTTTCTTT

v_gene: TRBV4-3
j_gene: TRBJ2-2
d_gene: NA
abundance: once
CDR3aa: CASSQDPQGSRGELFF
CDR3nt: TGCGCCAGCAGCCAAGATCCGCAAGGATCTCGCGGGGAGCTGTTTTTT

v_gene: TRBV3-1
j_gene: TRBJ2-7
d_gene: TRBD2
abundance: many
CDR3aa: CASSRSRGILAVYEQYF
CDR3nt: TGTGCCAGCAGCCGAAGTAGGGGTATACTAGCGGTCTACGAGCAGTACTTC

v_gene: TRBV2
j_gene: TRBJ2-5
d_gene: NA
abundance: NA
CDR3aa: CASRQEGPAEYQETQYF
CDR3nt: TGTGCCAGCAGACAAGAAGGACCAGCGGAATACCAAGAGACCCAGTACTTC

v_gene: TRBV19
j_gene: TRBJ2-5
d_gene: TRBD1
abundance: NA
CDR3aa: CASSTPPGQGEETQYF
CDR3nt: TGTGCCAGTAGTACTCCGCCGGGACAGGGGGAAGAGACCCAGTACTTC

v_gene: TRBV28
j_gene: TRBJ2-6
d_gene: NA
abundance: few
CDR3aa: CASSLPLLNRESISGANVLTF
CDR3nt: TGTGCCAGCAGTTTACCACTTCTGAACAGGGAATCCATCTCTGGGGCCAACGTCCTGACTTTC

v_gene: TRBV11-2
j_gene: TRBJ1-3
d_gene: NA
abundance: many
CDR3aa: CASSLETGLSGNTIYF
CDR3nt: TGTGCCAGCAGCTTAGAGACAGGCCTCTCTGGAAACACCATATATTTT